These T cell receptor beta chains were read from a single sample in a study of Graves' ophthalmopathy and Graves' hyperthyroidism. Each CDR3 protein gets one entry after TCRdb re-called the multiplex PCR reads with MiXCR. The sample holds about 370,000 distinct CDR3 sequences, about 18% seen once. Sequencing was done on a sample of peripheral blood. These receptors were taken from an adult woman with stable Graves' hyperthyroidism. The conserved cysteine and the conserved F or W are not part of the CDR3 here. The order of the fields is V gene, D gene, clone size, J gene, CDR3 protein. A D gene is named only where the DNA matches it firmly. Clone sizes are given selectively: once, few, many, or a class where the clone is expanded.

v_gene: TRBV12-3/TRBV12-4
d_gene: NA
abundance: NA
j_gene: TRBJ1-1
CDR3aa: ASSLKGGMNTEAF

v_gene: TRBV18
d_gene: NA
abundance: NA
j_gene: TRBJ1-1
CDR3aa: ASSPEGNTEAF

v_gene: TRBV7-9
d_gene: NA
abundance: many
j_gene: TRBJ1-5
CDR3aa: ASSSTGRINQPQH

v_gene: TRBV28
d_gene: NA
abundance: many
j_gene: TRBJ2-2
CDR3aa: ASRVVSGELF

v_gene: TRBV11-2
d_gene: NA
abundance: many
j_gene: TRBJ1-2
CDR3aa: ASSLEKGTFLVLGSGYT

v_gene: TRBV30
d_gene: NA
abundance: many
j_gene: TRBJ1-3
CDR3aa: AWDNIAGNTIY

v_gene: TRBV6-2/TRBV6-3
d_gene: NA
abundance: NA
j_gene: TRBJ2-7
CDR3aa: ASSYRQFYEQY

v_gene: TRBV29-1
d_gene: NA
abundance: many
j_gene: TRBJ2-7
CDR3aa: SVGAGRGEQY

v_gene: TRBV29-1
d_gene: NA
abundance: few
j_gene: TRBJ1-3
CDR3aa: SVDPGSGNTIY

v_gene: TRBV3-1
d_gene: NA
abundance: few
j_gene: TRBJ2-7
CDR3aa: ASSRTLGTPYEQY

v_gene: TRBV7-8
d_gene: NA
abundance: many
j_gene: TRBJ1-1
CDR3aa: ASSSSKNTEAF

v_gene: TRBV28
d_gene: NA
abundance: many
j_gene: TRBJ2-7
CDR3aa: ASSKGGVYEQY

v_gene: TRBV30
d_gene: NA
abundance: many
j_gene: TRBJ2-7
CDR3aa: AWSVKRFLGPYEQY

v_gene: TRBV7-6
d_gene: TRBD1
abundance: many
j_gene: TRBJ2-7
CDR3aa: ASSLGGQAGYEQY

v_gene: TRBV20-1
d_gene: TRBD1
abundance: NA
j_gene: TRBJ2-7
CDR3aa: SARDWTGSYEQY

v_gene: TRBV28
d_gene: NA
abundance: many
j_gene: TRBJ2-6
CDR3aa: ASSSEGLRGPSGANVLT

v_gene: TRBV30
d_gene: TRBD2
abundance: many
j_gene: TRBJ2-7
CDR3aa: AWSVPGGTSHEQY

v_gene: TRBV15
d_gene: NA
abundance: many
j_gene: TRBJ2-7
CDR3aa: ATSRGGLNYEQY

v_gene: TRBV6-2/TRBV6-3
d_gene: NA
abundance: many
j_gene: TRBJ2-2
CDR3aa: ASRPTPGELF

v_gene: TRBV29-1
d_gene: TRBD2
abundance: NA
j_gene: TRBJ2-2
CDR3aa: SVERLAGGPPGELF

v_gene: TRBV6-1
d_gene: NA
abundance: many
j_gene: TRBJ2-5
CDR3aa: ASSEDPVGQETQY